Below are 30 T cell receptor beta chains sequenced from a single sample in a study of T-cell reconstitution after alpha-beta-depleted transplantation in children. Unique molecular identifiers were used in preparing the TCRbeta library. Using its own MiXCR run on the PCR reads, TCRdb lists one record per CDR3 protein. This table holds a few hundred thousand distinct CDR3 sequences, around 9.9% found once. The sequenced sample was PBMCs from the stem cell graft donor, obtained from the stem cell graft. These receptors were collected from a human donor who donated a stem cell graft to a child with acute myeloid leukemia.

This sequence joins TRBV29-1 and TRBJ1-4; D is unresolved. V gave up 4 bases and J gave up 1 base, with 4 bases separating them. The CDR3 has 12 amino acids. Germline V gives CDR1 SQVTM, CDR2 ANQGSEA. CDR3 DNA sequence: TGCAGCGTTGGGGAAACTAATGAAAAACTGTTTTTT. Its translation is CSVGETNEKLFF.

This clonotype was counted only a few times. CDR3 coding DNA: TGTGCCAGCCGTGGTTTAGCTCAAGAGACCCAGTACTTC. It encodes CASRGLAQETQYF. The rearrangement uses TRBV12-3 or TRBV12-4 and TRBJ2-5; D unresolved. V was cut by 8 bases and J by 2 bases, with 12 bases left in between. The CDR3 contains 13 residues.

In this sample, this clonotype turned up many times. The rearrangement joins TRBV4-3 to TRBJ2-7; D is unclear. The CDR3 covers 20 residues. The V and J ends lost 5 bases and 0 bases respectively, with 29 bases between them. Germline values: CDR1 LGHNA, CDR2 YSLEER. The CDR3 protein is CASSETVYVHEATSSYEQYF. The CDR3, as DNA: TGCGCCAGCAGCGAAACCGTGTATGTCCACGAGGCAACCAGCTCCTACGAGCAGTACTTC.

This clonotype was recorded a few times. The chain joins TRBV5-4 to TRBJ1-2; TRBD1 is a possible D gene (6 bases). The length of the CDR3 is 13 residues. CDR1 is SGHNT and CDR2 is YYREEE in the germline V gene (reference sequence). V lost 2 bases to trimming and J lost 8 bases, with 13 bases between them. CDR3 region: CASSFRQEAGYTF. CDR3 DNA: TGTGCCAGCAGCTTCCGACAGGAGGCAGGCTACACCTTC.

This clonotype occurred a few times. The chain is built from TRBV20-1 and TRBJ2-2; D is unclear. Trimming removed 6 bases from V and 5 bases from J, with 13 bases in between. The CDR3 has 13 amino acids. Germline lookup yields CDR1 DFQATT and CDR2 SNEGSKA (reference sequence). Here the CDR3 reads CSANSIRTGELFF. The DNA for the CDR3 is TGCAGTGCCAATTCGATCCGGACCGGGGAGCTGTTTTTT.

This clonotype was counted many times. The chain couples TRBV5-1 to TRBJ2-2; D is ambiguous. The V end was cut by 0 bases, the J end by 7 bases, with 7 bases between. The CDR3 covers 13 residues. The germline CDR1 and CDR2 sequences are SGHRS and YFSETQ. This CDR3 reads CASSLAADGELFF. The CDR3 DNA reads TGCGCCAGCAGCTTGGCCGCAGACGGGGAGCTGTTTTTT. The full variable domain, rest sourced from reference TRBV5-1 and TRBJ2-2, is KAGVTQTPRYLIKTRGQQVTLSCSPISGHRSVSWYQQTPGQGLQFLFEYFSETQRNKGNFPGRFSGRQFSNSRSEMNVSTLELGDSALYLCASSLAADGELFFGEGSRLTVL.

This clonotype came up many times. This chain links TRBV29-1 with TRBJ2-7; 7 bases are shared with TRBD2. There are 15 residues in the CDR3. The J segment lost 0 bases and the V segment lost 7 bases, leaving 12 bases of the junction unmatched. The V gene's germline CDR1 is SQVTM and CDR2 ANQGSEA. The CDR3 reads CSGALTSARSYEQYF. CDR3 in DNA: TGCAGCGGCGCTTTAACTAGCGCCCGCTCCTACGAGCAGTACTTC.

This clonotype was counted between two and nine times. The gene calls are TRBV11-2 and TRBJ2-7; no clear D. The CDR3 spans 14 residues. Germline lookup yields CDR1 SGHAT and CDR2 FQNNGV. Trimming left V 1 base short and J 5 bases short, with 12 bases between. The CDR3 bases are TGTGCCAGCAGCTTAGCCGCCCGTTTCGACGAGCAGTACTTC. Translating it yields CASSLAARFDEQYF.

This clonotype was detected a few times. The chain carries TRBV29-1 and TRBJ1-2; TRBD1 is a possible D gene (6 bases). CDR3 length equals 14 residues. Trimming removed 4 bases at V and 5 bases at J, with 17 bases between. Germline CDR1 is SQVTM and CDR2 is ANQGSEA. The DNA for the CDR3 is TGCAGCGTTGCAGGGGAGATCCGATCGTATGGCTACACCTTC. It is translated as CSVAGEIRSYGYTF. Supplemented by reference TRBV29-1 and TRBJ1-2, the full variable domain reads SAVISQKPSRDICQRGTSLTIQCQVDSQVTMMFWYRQQPGQSLTLIATANQGSEATYESGFVIDKFPISRPNLTFSTLTVSNMSPEDSSIYLCSVAGEIRSYGYTFGSGTRLTVV.

V is TRBV5-1 and J is TRBJ2-1; D uncertain. Trimming shortened V by 5 bases and J by 10 bases, and 16 bases separated the two germline ends. The CDR3 sequence is 13 residues long. CDR1 is SGHRS and CDR2 is YFSETQ in the germline V gene. In DNA, the CDR3 is TGCGCCAGCAGGGTGTCGTTAGCCCGCGAGCAGTTCTTC. It specifies CASRVSLAREQFF.

This clonotype was counted ten times or more. This rearrangement joins TRBV5-1 to TRBJ2-2; no firm D call. Germline V CDR1 and CDR2: SGHRS, YFSETQ. The CDR3 runs to 12 residues. The V end lost 2 bases, the J end lost 7 bases, and 6 bases lay between the germline ends. CDR3 nucleotide sequence: TGCGCCAGCAGCTTTAACGTCGGGGAGCTGTTTTTT. Translated: CASSFNVGELFF.

This clonotype was detected many times. The rearrangement joins TRBV10-3 to TRBJ1-2; D ambiguous. CDR3 length: 13 amino acids. V shed 4 bases and J shed 7 bases, with 13 bases lying between them. Per the germline V gene, CDR1 is ENHRY and CDR2 is SYGVKD. The CDR3 nucleotides are TGTGCCATCAGTGGAGCGGTCAAGTCTGGCTACACCTTC. It encodes CAISGAVKSGYTF.

This clonotype was counted ten times or more. The gene calls are TRBV29-1 and TRBJ2-1, with D perhaps TRBD1 (7 bases). The CDR3 extends over 13 amino acids. Looked up from germline, CDR1 is SQVTM and CDR2 is ANQGSEA. The V end was cut by 7 bases, the J end by 10 bases, with 20 bases between. The CDR3 here is CSAAGTANREQFF. The DNA for the CDR3 is TGCAGCGCGGCGGGGACAGCTAATAGAGAGCAGTTCTTC.

The V gene is TRBV20-1, the J gene TRBJ1-1; possible D gene TRBD1, 5 bases. V shed 6 bases and J shed 1 base, with 12 bases lying between them. The CDR3 contains 13 residues. Germline assignment: CDR1 DFQATT and CDR2 SNEGSKA (reference sequence). CDR3 sequence (DNA): TGCAGTGCCCCAGGGTCCCAGAACACTGAAGCTTTCTTT. It encodes CSAPGSQNTEAFF.

V and J are TRBV5-5 and TRBJ1-1, with D uncertain. Germline CDR1 SGHKS, CDR2 YYEKEE (reference sequence). Trimming pared 7 bases from V and 1 base from J, leaving 17 bases between. The CDR3 covers 15 residues. The CDR3 DNA follows: TGTGCCAGCTCAAGTCACGTGGGTGGGAACACTGAAGCTTTCTTT. Amino acid sequence: CASSSHVGGNTEAFF.

This clonotype was seen a handful of times. V and J are TRBV12-3 or TRBV12-4 and TRBJ2-3; 12 bases agree with TRBD2. The CDR3 spans 16 residues. V lost 6 bases, J lost 5 bases, and 9 bases stayed unmatched. The CDR3 region is CASSHWTSGAGDTQYF. In nucleotides, the CDR3 is TGTGCCAGCAGCCACTGGACTAGCGGGGCCGGAGATACGCAGTATTTT.

This clonotype was counted many times. This chain joins TRBV29-1 and TRBJ1-2; tentatively, D is TRBD1 (5 bases). From germline, CDR1 is SQVTM and CDR2 ANQGSEA. The ends were cut back, 4 bases at V and 8 bases at J, with 23 bases in the middle. The CDR3 has 15 amino acids. CDR3 amino acids: CSVAVGGGESKGYTF. The CDR3 DNA sequence: TGCAGCGTTGCGGTCGGGGGAGGGGAATCTAAGGGCTACACCTTC.

The sample holds a few counts of this clonotype. V gene TRBV5-6 combines with J gene TRBJ2-1, with a possible D match to TRBD1 (5 bases). V lost 2 bases, J lost 5 bases, and 11 bases lay in between. Germline V gives CDR1 SGHDT, CDR2 YYEEEE. This CDR3 is built from 14 residues. The CDR3 loop reads CASSFFSRDNEQFF. CDR3 DNA sequence: TGTGCCAGCAGCTTCTTTTCCAGGGACAATGAGCAGTTCTTC.

The chain has TRBV3-1 and TRBJ2-2; 9 bases align to TRBD1. V shed 6 bases and J 4 bases; nucleotides not matched to a gene: 6. Germline CDR1 is LGHDT and CDR2 is YNNKEL (reference sequence). There are 15 residues in the CDR3. The CDR3 loop reads CASSTPGQGTGELFF. The CDR3 DNA reads as TGTGCCAGCAGTACTCCGGGACAGGGCACCGGGGAGCTGTTTTTT.

This clonotype turned up a few times. The chain combines TRBV29-1 with TRBJ2-4; D is possibly TRBD1 (6 bases). Trimming shortened V by 6 bases and J by 2 bases, and 14 bases separated the two germline ends. There are 14 residues in the CDR3. Germline lookup yields CDR1 SQVTM and CDR2 ANQGSEA. In DNA, the CDR3 is TGCAGCGTCGGACTCGGACAGTCCAAAAACATTCAGTACTTC. It yields the protein CSVGLGQSKNIQYF. Supplemented by reference TRBV29-1 and TRBJ2-4, the full variable domain reads SAVISQKPSRDICQRGTSLTIQCQVDSQVTMMFWYRQQPGQSLTLIATANQGSEATYESGFVIDKFPISRPNLTFSTLTVSNMSPEDSSIYLCSVGLGQSKNIQYFGAGTRLSVL.

This clonotype was picked up a small number of times. This chain links TRBV20-1 with TRBJ1-1; 8 bases are shared with TRBD1. The CDR3 has 13 amino acids. The germline V gene has CDR1 DFQATT and CDR2 SNEGSKA (reference sequence). The trim removed 5 bases at V and 4 bases at J, leaving 6 bases unmatched. CDR3 DNA sequence: TGCAGTGCTGAACGGACAGGGCTCACTGAAGCTTTCTTT. It codes for CSAERTGLTEAFF.

The DNA for the CDR3 is TGCAGCGTTTTGAACGTCGGAGTTGGACAGAACACTGAAGCTTTCTTT. This encodes CSVLNVGVGQNTEAFF. The chain carries TRBV29-1 and TRBJ1-1; perhaps TRBD1 as D (5 bases). CDR3 length equals 16 residues. Per germline, CDR1 SQVTM and CDR2 ANQGSEA. V was shortened by 5 bases and J by 1 base, with 20 bases between the two germline ends.

This clonotype was seen more than once but under ten times. The J gene is TRBJ2-7, the V gene TRBV5-1; TRBD1 matches 7 bases. Germline V gives CDR1 SGHRS, CDR2 YFSETQ. Trimming at V came to 2 bases and at J to 3 bases, leaving 5 bases not matched to a gene. The CDR3 extends over 14 amino acids. The CDR3 DNA reads as TGCGCCAGCAGCTTCCGGGACAGCCTCTACGAGCAGTACTTC. Its translation is CASSFRDSLYEQYF.

This chain uses TRBV6-1 with TRBJ1-5, with 10 bases identical to TRBD1. The junction had 9 bases not matched to a gene; V was cut back by 7 bases and J by 3 bases. The germline V gene has CDR1 MNHNS and CDR2 SASEGT. This CDR3 is built from 16 residues. CDR3 bases: TGTGCCAGCAATGACAGGGGGCTCGAGATCAATCAGCCCCAGCATTTT. Its protein product is CASNDRGLEINQPQHF.

This clonotype has a handful of counts. The chain couples TRBV5-1 to TRBJ1-2; D is unresolved. This CDR3 region has 16 residues. The V gene lost 0 bases and the J gene lost 8 bases, with 20 bases spanning the gap. Per germline, CDR1 SGHRS and CDR2 YFSETQ. The CDR3 DNA reads as TGCGCCAGCAGCTTGGCCAGTGGAGGCCCCACGGGGGGCTACACCTTC. Amino acids: CASSLASGGPTGGYTF.

The chain joins TRBV20-1 to TRBJ2-2, with 7 bases fitting TRBD2. The CDR3 consists of 17 residues. Germline V CDR1 and CDR2: DFQATT, SNEGSKA (reference sequence). V was clipped by 0 bases and J by 4 bases; unmatched bases: 11. The DNA of the CDR3 is TGCAGTGCTAGAGATAAACCGGGACTATTCCCCACCGGGGAGCTGTTTTTT. Translation: CSARDKPGLFPTGELFF.

Ten or more counts support this clonotype. CDR3 nucleotides: TGTGCCAGCAGCTTACGGCTAGCGGGGGGTAATGAGCAGTTCTTC. As protein: CASSLRLAGGNEQFF. The J gene is TRBJ2-1, the V gene TRBV7-2; TRBD2 aligns across 11 bases. J was trimmed by 7 bases and V by 2 bases; bases with no gene match: 4. CDR1 is SGHTA and CDR2 is FQGNSA in the germline V gene. The CDR3 covers 15 residues.

This clonotype has more than one count but fewer than ten. As DNA, the CDR3 is TGTGCCACCAGCAGAGACAGGGTAGGCGAGCAGTACTTC. It codes for CATSRDRVGEQYF. The chain uses TRBV15 and TRBJ2-7; D possibly corresponds to TRBD1 (5 bases). CDR3 length: 13 amino acids. V lost 0 bases and J lost 6, with 9 bases in between. Germline CDR1 is LNHNV and CDR2 is YYDKDF (reference sequence).

The chain carries TRBV6-1 and TRBJ1-1, with 7 bases that match TRBD1. V shed 5 bases, J shed 8 bases, and the junction held 14 bases outside the gene matches. Per germline, CDR1 MNHNS and CDR2 SASEGT. CDR3 length equals 15 residues. The CDR3 region has the DNA TGTGCCAGCAGTCCCAGGGACAGCCCCTCGAGCGAAGCTTTCTTT. Its translation is CASSPRDSPSSEAFF.

V gene TRBV15 combines with J gene TRBJ2-1; D gene uncertain. Trimming cost V 6 bases and J 0 bases, with 9 bases left between them. This CDR3 spans 14 amino acids. Germline CDR1 and CDR2: LNHNV and YYDKDF (reference sequence). The CDR3 nucleotides read TGTGCCACCAGGGCGCCCTACTCCTACAATGAGCAGTTCTTC. Its protein is CATRAPYSYNEQFF.